This T cell receptor (beta chain) was sequenced during a study of siplizumab effects on memory and regulatory T cells. The study's findings and limits: Siplizumab caused a significant drop in alloreactive sequences traceable to unstimulated CD4+ memory cells. Apparently more diverse than memory cells, naive T cells also seemed major alloresponse contributors. An assignable naive or memory phenotype was lacking in roughly 75-95% of proliferating CD4+ or CD8+ clones.

Germline values: CDR1 SGDLS, CDR2 YYNGEE. V was pared by 4 bases and J by 0 bases, with 14 bases between. This CDR3 contains 16 residues. This clone was observed a single time. Its antigen remains unidentified. It was approximately 99,000 TCR templates that were assayed per sample. The data were produced by immunoSEQ multiplex PCR, yet TCRdb's version contains in-frame clones alone and is incomplete. The repertoire holds around 100,000 clones, with around 90% as singletons. What was sequenced was CD4+ T cells sorted from blood. This clonotype was sampled from a human donor in good health. The chain uses TRBV9 and TRBJ1-3; TRBD1 is a possible D gene (5 bases). CDR3 nucleotide sequence: TGTGCCAGCAGCCCCCGGCAGGGAAGCTCTGGAAACACCATATATTTT. This codes for CASSPRQGSSGNTIYF. The full variable domain, its missing parts supplied by reference TRBV9 and TRBJ1-3, is DSGVTQTPKHLITATGQRVTLRCSPRSGDLSVYWYQQSLDQGLQFLIQYYNGEERAKGNILERFSAQQFPDLHSELNLSSLELGDSALYFCASSPRQGSSGNTIYFGEGSWLTVV.